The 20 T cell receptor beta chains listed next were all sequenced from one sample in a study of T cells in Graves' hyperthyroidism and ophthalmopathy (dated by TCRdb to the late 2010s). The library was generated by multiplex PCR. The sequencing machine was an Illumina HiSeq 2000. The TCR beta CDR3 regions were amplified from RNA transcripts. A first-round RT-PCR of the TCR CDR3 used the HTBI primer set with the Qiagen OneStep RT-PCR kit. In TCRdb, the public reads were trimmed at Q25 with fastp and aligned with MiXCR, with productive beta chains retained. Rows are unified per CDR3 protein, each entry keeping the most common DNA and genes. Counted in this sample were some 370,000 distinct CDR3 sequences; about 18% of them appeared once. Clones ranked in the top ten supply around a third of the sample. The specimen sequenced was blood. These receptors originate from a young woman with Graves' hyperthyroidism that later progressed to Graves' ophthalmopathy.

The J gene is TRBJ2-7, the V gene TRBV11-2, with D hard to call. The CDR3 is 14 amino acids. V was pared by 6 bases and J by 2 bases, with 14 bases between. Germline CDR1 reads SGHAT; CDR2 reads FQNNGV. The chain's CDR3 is CASSSKRYTYEQYF. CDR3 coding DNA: TGTGCCAGCAGTTCCAAACGTTACACCTACGAGCAGTACTTC.

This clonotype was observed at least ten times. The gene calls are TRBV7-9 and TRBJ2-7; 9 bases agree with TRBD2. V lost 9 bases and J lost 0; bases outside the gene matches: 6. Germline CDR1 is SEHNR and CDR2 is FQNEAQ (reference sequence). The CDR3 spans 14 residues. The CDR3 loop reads CASTHSGSSYEQYF. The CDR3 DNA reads TGTGCCAGTACTCATAGCGGGAGCTCCTACGAGCAGTACTTC.

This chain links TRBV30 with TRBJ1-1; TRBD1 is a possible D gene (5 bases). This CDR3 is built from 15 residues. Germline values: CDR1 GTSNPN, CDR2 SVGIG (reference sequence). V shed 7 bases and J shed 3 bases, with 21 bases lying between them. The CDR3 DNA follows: TGTGCCTCTAGGGGCCCTACAGCCGAGGACACTGAAGCTTTCTTT. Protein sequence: CASRGPTAEDTEAFF.

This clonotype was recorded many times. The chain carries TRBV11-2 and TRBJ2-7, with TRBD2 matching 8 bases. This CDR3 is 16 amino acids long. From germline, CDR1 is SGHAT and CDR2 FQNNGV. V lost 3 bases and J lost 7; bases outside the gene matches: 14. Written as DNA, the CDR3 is TGTGCCAGCAGCTTTAACCGGGGGGGCTCGCTGTCGGAGCAGTACTTC. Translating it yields CASSFNRGGSLSEQYF.

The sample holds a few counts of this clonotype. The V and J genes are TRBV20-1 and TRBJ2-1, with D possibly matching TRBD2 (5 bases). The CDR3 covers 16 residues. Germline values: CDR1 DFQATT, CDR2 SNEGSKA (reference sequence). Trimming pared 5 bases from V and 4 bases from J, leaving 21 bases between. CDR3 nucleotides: TGCAGTGCTCGGGATGGACCCCACTCCTTATACAATGAGCAGTTCTTC. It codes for CSARDGPHSLYNEQFF.

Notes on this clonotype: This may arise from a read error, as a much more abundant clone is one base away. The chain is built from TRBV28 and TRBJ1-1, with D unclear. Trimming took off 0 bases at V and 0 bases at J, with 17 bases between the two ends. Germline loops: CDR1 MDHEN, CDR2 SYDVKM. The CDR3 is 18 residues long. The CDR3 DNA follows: TGTGCCAGCAGTTTATGGGGCAGGATGGAGGTAGTGAACACTGAAGCTTTCTTT. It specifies CASSLWGRMEVVNTEAFF.

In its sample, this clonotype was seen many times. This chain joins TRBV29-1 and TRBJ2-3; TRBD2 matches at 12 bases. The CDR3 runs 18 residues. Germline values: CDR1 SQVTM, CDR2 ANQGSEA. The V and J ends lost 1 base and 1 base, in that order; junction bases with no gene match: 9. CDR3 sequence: CSVEAGTSGGSGTDTQYF. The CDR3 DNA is TGCAGCGTTGAAGCGGGAACTAGCGGGGGGAGTGGCACAGATACGCAGTATTTT.

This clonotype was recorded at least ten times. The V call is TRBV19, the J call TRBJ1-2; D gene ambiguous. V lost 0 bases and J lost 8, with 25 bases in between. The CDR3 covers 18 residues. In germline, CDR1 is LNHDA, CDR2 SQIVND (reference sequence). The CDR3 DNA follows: TGTGCCAGTAGTATAGATGTGGTTGGTAACGGGAATCGGTTCGGCTACACCTTC. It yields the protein CASSIDVVGNGNRFGYTF.

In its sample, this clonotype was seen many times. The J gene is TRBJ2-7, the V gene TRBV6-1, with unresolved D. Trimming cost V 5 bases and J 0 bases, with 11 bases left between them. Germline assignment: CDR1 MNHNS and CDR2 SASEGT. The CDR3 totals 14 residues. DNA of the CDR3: TGTGCCAGCAGTCGCAAGGAGAGCTCCTACGAGCAGTACTTC. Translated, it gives CASSRKESSYEQYF.

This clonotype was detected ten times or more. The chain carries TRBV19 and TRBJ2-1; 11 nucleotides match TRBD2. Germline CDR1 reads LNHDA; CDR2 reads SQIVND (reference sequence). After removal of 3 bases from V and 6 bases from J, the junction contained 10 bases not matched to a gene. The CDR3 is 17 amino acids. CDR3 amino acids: CASSIKLAGAILNEQFF. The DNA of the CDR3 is TGTGCCAGTAGTATTAAACTAGCGGGGGCTATACTCAATGAGCAGTTCTTC.

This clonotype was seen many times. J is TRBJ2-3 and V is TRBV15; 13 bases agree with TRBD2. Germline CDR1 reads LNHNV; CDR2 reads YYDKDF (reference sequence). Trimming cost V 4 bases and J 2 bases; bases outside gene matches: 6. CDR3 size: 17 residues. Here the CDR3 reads CATSTRTSGSPTDTQYF. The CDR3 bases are TGTGCCACCAGCACAAGGACTAGCGGGAGTCCCACAGATACGCAGTATTTT.

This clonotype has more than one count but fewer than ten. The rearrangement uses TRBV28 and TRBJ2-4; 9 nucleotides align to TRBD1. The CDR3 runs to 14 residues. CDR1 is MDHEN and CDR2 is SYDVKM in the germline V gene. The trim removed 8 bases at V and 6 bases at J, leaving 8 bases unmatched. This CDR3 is CASDPGQGTNIQYF. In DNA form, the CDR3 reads TGTGCCAGCGATCCGGGACAGGGCACAAACATTCAGTACTTC.

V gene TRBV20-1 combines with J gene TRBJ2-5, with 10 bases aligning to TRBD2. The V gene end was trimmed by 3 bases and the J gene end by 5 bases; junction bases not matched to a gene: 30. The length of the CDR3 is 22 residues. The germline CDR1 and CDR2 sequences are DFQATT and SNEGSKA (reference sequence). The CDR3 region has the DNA TGCAGTGCTAGGTCGGAATGGCGAACCGGGACTAGCGCCACGGGAGGGTTGGAGACCCAGTACTTC. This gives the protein CSARSEWRTGTSATGGLETQYF.

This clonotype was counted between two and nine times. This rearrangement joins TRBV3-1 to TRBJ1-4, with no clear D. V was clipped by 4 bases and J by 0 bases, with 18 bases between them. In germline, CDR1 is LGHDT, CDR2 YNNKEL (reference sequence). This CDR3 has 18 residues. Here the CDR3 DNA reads TGTGCCAGCAGCCTATTTGGTCCGCGAGTTGCAACTAATGAAAAACTGTTTTTT. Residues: CASSLFGPRVATNEKLFF.

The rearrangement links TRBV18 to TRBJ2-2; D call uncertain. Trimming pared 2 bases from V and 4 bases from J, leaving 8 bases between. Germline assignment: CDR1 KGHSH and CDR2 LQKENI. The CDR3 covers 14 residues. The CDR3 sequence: CASSPTPLTGELFF. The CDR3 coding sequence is TGTGCCAGCTCACCAACACCACTCACCGGGGAGCTGTTTTTT.

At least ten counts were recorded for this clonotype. CDR3 bases: TGTGCCAGCAGCCCCCGGACAGGGAGTTTGACTAATGAAAAACTGTTTTTT. Protein product: CASSPRTGSLTNEKLFF. This chain joins TRBV12-3 or TRBV12-4 and TRBJ1-4; 8 bases agree with TRBD1. Trimming took 6 bases from V and 2 from J; bases not matched to a gene: 11. The CDR3 extends over 17 amino acids.

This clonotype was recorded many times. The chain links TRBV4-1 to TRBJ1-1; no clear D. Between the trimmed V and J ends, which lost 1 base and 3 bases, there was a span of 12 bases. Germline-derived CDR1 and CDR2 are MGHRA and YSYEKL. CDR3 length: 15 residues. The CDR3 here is CASSQVEGLDTEAFF. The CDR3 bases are TGCGCCAGCAGCCAAGTCGAAGGGCTGGACACTGAAGCTTTCTTT.

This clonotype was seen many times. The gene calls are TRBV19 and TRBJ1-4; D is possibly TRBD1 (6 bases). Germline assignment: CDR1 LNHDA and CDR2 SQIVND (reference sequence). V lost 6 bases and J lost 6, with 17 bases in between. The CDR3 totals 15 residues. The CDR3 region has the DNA TGTGCCAGTAGCGACCAAGGGGGGATGGATGAAAAACTGTTTTTT. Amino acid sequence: CASSDQGGMDEKLFF. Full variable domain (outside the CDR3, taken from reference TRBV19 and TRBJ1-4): DGGITQSPKYLFRKEGQNVTLSCEQNLNHDAMYWYRQDPGQGLRLIYYSQIVNDFQKGDIAEGYSVSREKKESFPLTVTSAQKNPTAFYLCASSDQGGMDEKLFFGSGTQLSVL.

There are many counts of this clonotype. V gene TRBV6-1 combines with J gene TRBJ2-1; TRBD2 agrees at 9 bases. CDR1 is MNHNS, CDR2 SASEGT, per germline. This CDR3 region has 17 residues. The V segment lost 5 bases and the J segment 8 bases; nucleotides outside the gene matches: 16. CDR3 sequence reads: CASSSKRTSAGYDEQFF. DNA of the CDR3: TGTGCCAGCAGTTCTAAGAGGACTAGCGCGGGATACGATGAGCAGTTCTTC.

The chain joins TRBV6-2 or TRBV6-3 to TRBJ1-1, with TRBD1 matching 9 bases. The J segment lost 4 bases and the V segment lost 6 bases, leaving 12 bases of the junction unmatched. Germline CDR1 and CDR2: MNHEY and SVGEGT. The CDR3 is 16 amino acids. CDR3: CASSLGSGQGITEAFF. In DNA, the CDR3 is TGTGCCAGCAGCCTTGGGTCGGGACAGGGTATCACTGAAGCTTTCTTT.